Each of the 17 T cell receptor beta chains below was sequenced from the same sample in a study of T cells in Graves' hyperthyroidism and ophthalmopathy. Authors of the study amplified TCR beta CDR3 regions from RNA transcripts. When the TCR CDR3 underwent first-round RT-PCR, the HTBI primer set was used. MiXCR, applied by TCRdb to the multiplex PCR reads, yields one record per CDR3 protein. The sample has about 46,000 distinct CDR3 sequences; 49% are singletons. The specimen sequenced was peripheral blood or thyroid tissue (not recorded which). The receptors were sampled from a woman aged 45-59 years with Graves' hyperthyroidism.

This clonotype came up many times. The V and J genes are TRBV19 and TRBJ1-1; possible D gene TRBD1, 6 bases. Germline V gene data show CDR1 as LNHDA and CDR2 as SQIVND (reference sequence). V lost 7 bases, J lost 7 bases, and 19 bases lay in between. The CDR3 has 14 residues. The CDR3 sequence is CASTTVGGGGEAFF. The CDR3 bases are TGTGCCAGTACCACCGTGGGGGGGGGCGGTGAAGCTTTCTTT.

This chain connects TRBV2 to TRBJ1-2, with 7 nucleotides matching TRBD1. CDR1 and CDR2 (germline): SNHLY, FYNNEI. V trimming: 10 bases; J trimming: 4 bases; junction bases outside the gene matches: 21. This CDR3 is 17 amino acids long. In DNA, the CDR3 is TGTGCCATCCCGGAGTACGGGACAGCACCGCAGGGCTATGGCTACACCTTC. Residues: CAIPEYGTAPQGYGYTF.

This clonotype was counted at least ten times. CDR3 in DNA: TGCGCCAGCAGCCAATCACAGGGGAGGGGTACGGAAGAGACCCAGTACTTC. Translated, it gives CASSQSQGRGTEETQYF. The V and J genes are TRBV4-1 and TRBJ2-5; D may match TRBD1 or TRBD2 (7 bases each). Trimming removed 2 bases at V and 3 bases at J, with 19 bases between. The V gene's germline CDR1 is MGHRA and CDR2 YSYEKL. The length of the CDR3 is 17 residues.

This clonotype was recorded many times. This chain joins TRBV6-2 or TRBV6-3 and TRBJ2-7; 13 bases align to TRBD2. V shed 7 bases and J 9 bases; nucleotides not matched to a gene: 15. Per germline, CDR1 MNHEY and CDR2 SVGEGT. The CDR3 extends over 16 amino acids. In nucleotides, the CDR3 is TGTGCCAGCATCCTGGGACTAGCGGGGCTTGGTTCGAGGCAGTACTTC. As protein: CASILGLAGLGSRQYF.

The genes are TRBV7-6 and TRBJ2-2; 12 bases are a match to TRBD2. This CDR3 contains 19 residues. Germline V gene sequence: CDR1 SGHVS, CDR2 FNYEAQ. The V segment lost 1 base and the J segment 2 bases; nucleotides outside the gene matches: 8. The CDR3 nucleotides read TGTGCCAGCAGCTTAGGACTAGCGGGAGTGGTACTAAACACCGGGGAGCTGTTTTTT. Encoded protein: CASSLGLAGVVLNTGELFF.

This rearrangement joins TRBV6-6 to TRBJ1-1; D ambiguous. Germline CDR1 and CDR2: MNHNY and SVGAGI (reference sequence). The CDR3 totals 14 residues. The ends were cut back, 0 bases at V and 4 bases at J, with 9 bases in the middle. CDR3 region: CASSYSGYGTEAFF. The CDR3 DNA reads as TGTGCCAGCAGTTACTCGGGGTACGGCACTGAAGCTTTCTTT.

This clonotype was counted many times. This chain uses TRBV11-2 with TRBJ2-7; D gene ambiguous. CDR1 and CDR2 from the germline V gene are SGHAT and FQNNGV. The CDR3 runs to 13 residues. V shed 1 base and J shed 3 bases, with 7 bases lying between them. This chain's CDR3 is CASSLGFRYEQYF. Written as DNA, the CDR3 is TGTGCCAGCAGCTTAGGCTTCCGCTACGAGCAGTACTTC.

In its sample, this clonotype is medium-sized. This chain uses TRBV29-1 with TRBJ1-2; a weak D match, TRBD1 (5 bases). Trimming pared 7 bases from V and 6 bases from J, leaving 15 bases between. Per the germline V gene, CDR1 is SQVTM and CDR2 is ANQGSEA. The CDR3 length is 12 residues. The CDR3 DNA reads as TGCAGCGGAGAAAGGGTGGGGGATGGCTACACCTTC. As protein: CSGERVGDGYTF.

This clonotype has only one observation. Compared with germline, one end of the junction differs, possibly owing to a read error. The CDR3 DNA follows: TGCGCCAGCAGCCAAGCCCTAGCGGGACAGGGGGAGACCCAGTACTTC. Translated: CASSQALAGQGETQYF. The chain joins TRBV7-9 to TRBJ2-5, with a tentative D call TRBD1 (10 bases). The CDR3 has 16 amino acids. CDR1 and CDR2 (germline): SEHNR, FQNEAQ (reference sequence).

Concerning this clonotype: At one end the junction does not follow the germline gene, possibly because of a read error. The chain is built from TRBV2 and TRBJ2-6; TRBD1 matches 9 bases. The germline V gene encodes CDR1 SNHLY and CDR2 FYNNEI. The CDR3 extends over 13 amino acids. The CDR3: CASREQGARTEAF. In DNA form, the CDR3 reads TGTGCCAGCAGGGAACAGGGGGCGAGGACTGAAGCTTTC.

The rearrangement joins TRBV20-1 to TRBJ2-6; 7 bases fit TRBD1. The CDR3 extends over 13 amino acids. Germline CDR1 and CDR2: DFQATT and SNEGSKA (reference sequence). J lost 2 bases, V lost 6 bases, and 1 base had no gene match. The DNA for the CDR3 is TGCAGTGCCGACAGGGCTGGGGCCAACGTCCTGACTTTC. Translation gives CSADRAGANVLTF.

Only a few counts were recorded for this clonotype. The chain combines TRBV29-1 with TRBJ1-4; TRBD1 matches at 9 bases. Per the germline V gene, CDR1 is SQVTM and CDR2 is ANQGSEA. Trimming at V came to 7 bases and at J to 7 bases, leaving 7 bases not matched to a gene. The CDR3 spans 13 residues. The CDR3 sequence: CSAKGDRAEKLFF. The DNA of the CDR3 is TGCAGCGCCAAAGGGGACAGGGCTGAAAAACTGTTTTTT.

This clonotype has just one count. V gene TRBV20-1 combines with J gene TRBJ2-7; a possible D gene is TRBD2 (6 bases). The CDR3 totals 15 residues. Deletions cut 2 bases from V and 6 bases from J, with 20 bases between. Germline CDR1 reads DFQATT; CDR2 reads SNEGSKA (reference sequence). CDR3: CSARSARGTAAEQYF. For the CDR3, the DNA is TGCAGTGCTAGATCTGCTCGGGGGACCGCTGCCGAGCAGTACTTC.

This clonotype has a count of ten or more. The chain links TRBV6-5 to TRBJ1-1; D unresolved. Per the germline V gene, CDR1 is MNHEY and CDR2 is SVGAGI. The CDR3 loop spans 13 amino acids. Trimming removed 2 bases from V and 4 bases from J, with 8 bases in between. Here the CDR3 reads CASSYVKGTEAFF. The CDR3 DNA reads TGTGCCAGCAGTTACGTAAAGGGCACTGAAGCTTTCTTT.

This clonotype appeared many times. The chain employs TRBV28 and TRBJ2-6, with D perhaps matching TRBD2 (6 bases). The CDR3 runs 15 residues. V dropped 3 bases and J dropped 2 bases, with 8 bases sitting between them. CDR1 and CDR2 from the germline V gene are MDHEN and SYDVKM. This chain's CDR3 is CASSFTSTGANVLTF. The CDR3 DNA is TGTGCCAGCAGTTTCACTAGCACTGGGGCCAACGTCCTGACTTTC.

The chain employs TRBV2 and TRBJ1-5; 7 nucleotides align to TRBD1. Germline V lookup: CDR1 SNHLY, CDR2 FYNNEI. This CDR3 has 14 amino acids. V was pared by 5 bases and J by 4 bases, with 5 bases of the junction left unmatched. CDR3: CASSTLTGNQPQHF. The CDR3 DNA sequence: TGTGCCAGCAGTACCCTGACAGGGAATCAGCCCCAGCATTTT.

In its sample, this clonotype is medium-sized. V and J are TRBV2 and TRBJ1-6, with D possibly TRBD1 on 6 matching bases. The V end was cut by 4 bases, the J end by 14 bases, with 12 bases between. The CDR3 loop spans 12 amino acids. Germline V gives CDR1 SNHLY, CDR2 FYNNEI. The CDR3 spells CASSADSTTLHF. CDR3 in DNA: TGTGCCAGCAGTGCGGACAGTACTACCCTCCACTTT. The complete variable domain, with remaining parts taken from reference TRBV2 and TRBJ1-6, reads EPEVTQTPSHQVTQMGQEVILRCVPISNHLYFYWYRQILGQKVEFLVSFYNNEISEKSEIFDDQFSVERPDGSNFTLKIRSTKLEDSAMYFCASSADSTTLHFGNGTRLTVT.